Listed here are 20 T cell receptor beta chains from one sample, sequenced in a study of T cell responses to AZD1222 COVID-19 vaccine. The table came from immunoSEQ multiplex PCR; TCRdb's copy has only in-frame clones and leaves some out. The repertoire includes 110,000 or so clones, roughly nine tenths of them detected once, and over 4% sits in the top ten. The sample in question was peripheral blood, obtained on day 0 of AZD1222 vaccination. These receptors all stem from an adult in good health.

This chain joins TRBV7-2 and TRBJ1-1; 7 bases fit TRBD1. Germline V CDR1 and CDR2: SGHTA, FQGNSA. The CDR3 is 15 amino acids. The junction had 5 bases not matched to a gene; V was cut back by 4 bases and J by 0 bases. CDR3: CASSSWTGLNTEAFF. The CDR3 DNA reads as TGTGCCAGCAGCTCCTGGACAGGCCTGAACACTGAAGCTTTCTTT.

V is TRBV6-6 and J is TRBJ2-5, with TRBD2 identical over 11 bases. V gave up 6 bases and J gave up 2 bases; unmatched junction bases: 2. This CDR3 is 14 amino acids long. Germline loops: CDR1 MNHNY, CDR2 SVGAGI (reference sequence). The CDR3 DNA follows: TGTGCCAGCAGCCTAGCGGGAGGACAAGAGACCCAGTACTTC. Amino acid sequence: CASSLAGGQETQYF.

This clone showed up just once. This chain uses TRBV5-1 with TRBJ2-1, with D possibly called TRBD1 or TRBD2 (5 bases each). Trimming took 0 bases from V and 3 from J, leaving 19 bases between them. From germline, CDR1 is SGHRS and CDR2 YFSETQ. CDR3 length equals 18 residues. DNA of the CDR3: TGCGCCAGCAGCTTGGGAGTCGGGACCCCCAACCGCTACAATGAGCAGTTCTTC. Its translation: CASSLGVGTPNRYNEQFF.

Only a few counts were recorded for this clone. The CDR3 coding sequence is TGTGCCAGCAGCCCCCGACAGAACTCTGGAAACACCATATATTTT. Translation: CASSPRQNSGNTIYF. J is TRBJ1-3 and V is TRBV7-2; D possibly corresponds to TRBD1 (5 bases). Germline values: CDR1 SGHTA, CDR2 FQGNSA. This CDR3 contains 15 residues. Trimming stripped 5 bases from V and 0 bases from J, with 11 bases between.

The gene calls are TRBV6-2 or TRBV6-3 and TRBJ2-7; D is uncertain. The V and J ends lost 4 bases and 4 bases respectively, with 11 bases between them. Germline V gene lookup returns CDR1 MNHEY and CDR2 SVGEGT. This CDR3 is 13 amino acids long. This chain's CDR3 is CASSSDRFYEQYF. The CDR3 DNA reads TGTGCCAGCAGTTCGGACCGTTTTTACGAGCAGTACTTC.

The V and J genes are TRBV3-1 (or the pseudogene TRBV3-2) and TRBJ2-5; D is perhaps TRBD2 (5 bases). The ends were cut back, 6 bases at V and 5 bases at J, with 13 bases in the middle. CDR3 length: 13 residues. Per the germline V gene, CDR1 is LGHDT and CDR2 is YNNKEL (reference sequence). DNA of the CDR3: TGTGCCAGCAGAGGTGGGCGGGCGGAGACCCAGTACTTC. It encodes CASRGGRAETQYF.

The J gene is TRBJ1-5, the V gene TRBV28; no clear D gene. This CDR3 comprises 15 residues. V shed 6 bases and J shed 1 base, with 13 bases lying between them. Germline V gene sequence: CDR1 MDHEN, CDR2 SYDVKM. The CDR3 bases are TGTGCCAGCAGCAGCCCCGGACGGAGCAATCAGCCCCAGCATTTT. It codes for CASSSPGRSNQPQHF.

The chain is built from TRBV19 and TRBJ2-5; D is ambiguous. The length of the CDR3 is 13 residues. CDR1 and CDR2 (germline): LNHDA, SQIVND (reference sequence). Trimming took off 7 bases at V and 5 bases at J, with 14 bases between the two ends. CDR3 bases: TGTGCCAGTACCTCTCACGGGCAGGAGACCCAGTACTTC. This gives the protein CASTSHGQETQYF.

This chain joins TRBV19 and TRBJ2-7; 11 positions match TRBD1. CDR3 length equals 15 residues. Trimming removed 4 bases from V and 0 bases from J; junction bases left unmatched: 2. CDR1 and CDR2 from the germline V gene are LNHDA and SQIVND (reference sequence). The CDR3 bases are TGTGCCAGTAGTACCGGGACAGGGGGCTCCTACGAGCAGTACTTC. It specifies CASSTGTGGSYEQYF.

The chain employs TRBV19 and TRBJ1-2; D remains ambiguous. Germline-derived CDR1 and CDR2 are LNHDA and SQIVND (reference sequence). With 5 bases removed from V and 8 bases from J, the gap between germline ends came to 15 bases. The CDR3 covers 13 residues. This chain's CDR3 is CASSPQVRSGYTF. The DNA for the CDR3 is TGTGCCAGTAGTCCCCAGGTGCGGTCGGGCTACACCTTC.

The chain joins TRBV7-9 to TRBJ2-7; possibly TRBD2 for D (6 bases). This CDR3 region has 16 residues. V was clipped by 4 bases and J by 4 bases, with 20 bases between them. The germline V gene has CDR1 SEHNR and CDR2 FQNEAQ (reference sequence). The CDR3 protein is CASSSPLGGARYEQYF. The DNA of the CDR3 is TGTGCCAGCAGCTCCCCCTTGGGAGGAGCCCGATACGAGCAGTACTTC.

The chain combines TRBV29-1 with TRBJ2-5, with D hard to call. Germline V gene sequence: CDR1 SQVTM, CDR2 ANQGSEA. The CDR3 contains 13 residues. Deletions cut 3 bases from V and 2 bases from J, with 10 bases between. The CDR3 loop reads CSVDPQRQETQYF. As DNA, the CDR3 is TGCAGCGTTGATCCCCAGCGACAAGAGACCCAGTACTTC.

This chain links TRBV7-2 with TRBJ2-2; no clear D gene. CDR3 length: 14 amino acids. Germline CDR1 SGHTA, CDR2 FQGNSA. The V end lost 5 bases, the J end lost 3 bases, and 10 bases lay between the germline ends. The CDR3: CASSPPPHTGELFF. CDR3 bases: TGTGCCAGCAGCCCCCCGCCCCACACCGGGGAGCTGTTTTTT.

V and J are TRBV23-1 and TRBJ2-2; D is perhaps TRBD1 or TRBD2 (6 bases each). TRBV23-1 is sorted into the ORF group, with uncertain function. Trimming left V 2 bases short and J 5 bases short, with 24 bases between. This CDR3 contains 19 residues. The CDR3, as DNA: TGCGCCAGCAGTCAACACTATCCCCCGGGGGCCCTAGGAACCGGGGAGCTGTTTTTT. This translates into CASSQHYPPGALGTGELFF.

This clone was seen a single time. CDR3 sequence (DNA): TGTGCCAGCAGATTAGGTAGCGGGGAGGGTCGAGAGACCCAGTACTTC. It encodes CASRLGSGEGRETQYF. V is TRBV2 and J is TRBJ2-5; TRBD2 matches 8 bases. Per germline, CDR1 SNHLY and CDR2 FYNNEI. V lost 6 bases and J lost 4; bases outside the gene matches: 13. This CDR3 spans 16 amino acids.

The CDR3 is CASSWQSQETQYF. In DNA form, the CDR3 reads TGTGCCAGCAGCTGGCAGTCGCAAGAGACCCAGTACTTC. The rearrangement uses TRBV7-9 and TRBJ2-5; the D is unclear. Looked up from germline, CDR1 is SEHNR and CDR2 is FQNEAQ (reference sequence). V was cut by 4 bases and J by 2 bases, with 8 bases left in between. The CDR3 is 13 amino acids.

The J gene is TRBJ1-5, the V gene TRBV28; TRBD1 matches at 9 bases. CDR3 length: 16 residues. Per the germline V gene, CDR1 is MDHEN and CDR2 is SYDVKM. The V gene end was trimmed by 6 bases and the J gene end by 3 bases; junction bases not matched to a gene: 9. CDR3 DNA: TGTGCCAGCAGCACAGGGGGCTCAAGATTCAATCAGCCCCAGCATTTT. Translated, it gives CASSTGGSRFNQPQHF.

This clone was observed a handful of times. The V call is TRBV28, the J call TRBJ2-7, with unresolved D. CDR3 length equals 12 residues. Germline assignment: CDR1 MDHEN and CDR2 SYDVKM. V was clipped by 3 bases and J by 5 bases, with 8 bases between them. The CDR3 reads CASSFNLDEQYF. CDR3 sequence (DNA): TGTGCCAGCAGTTTTAATTTAGACGAGCAGTACTTC.

This chain joins TRBV10-3 and TRBJ1-2; D is possibly TRBD1 (5 bases). The CDR3 loop spans 17 amino acids. The V gene lost 8 bases and the J gene lost 7 bases, with 29 bases spanning the gap. Germline V gene sequence: CDR1 ENHRY, CDR2 SYGVKD. The CDR3 coding sequence is TGTGCCATCGGAGAGGGACTTCGGGCAGGAGACGGACCTGGCTACACCTTC. Translating it yields CAIGEGLRAGDGPGYTF.

The chain employs TRBV28 and TRBJ2-7; 7 nucleotides agree with TRBD2. This CDR3 contains 15 residues. The germline V gene encodes CDR1 MDHEN and CDR2 SYDVKM. The V and J ends lost 8 bases and 1 base, in that order; junction bases with no gene match: 11. The CDR3 bases are TGTGCCAGCGCGAACCCTCGCGGGGGATCCTACGAGCAGTACTTC. It translates to CASANPRGGSYEQYF.